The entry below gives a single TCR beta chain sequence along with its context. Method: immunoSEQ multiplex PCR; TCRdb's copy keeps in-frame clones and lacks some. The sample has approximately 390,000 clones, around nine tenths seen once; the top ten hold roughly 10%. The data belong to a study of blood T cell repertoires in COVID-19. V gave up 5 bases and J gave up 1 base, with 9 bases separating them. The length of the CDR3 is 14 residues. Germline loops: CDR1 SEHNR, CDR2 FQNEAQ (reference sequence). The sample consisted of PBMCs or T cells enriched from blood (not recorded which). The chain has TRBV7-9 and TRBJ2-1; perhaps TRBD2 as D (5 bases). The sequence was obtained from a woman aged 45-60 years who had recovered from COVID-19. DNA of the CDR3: TGTGCCAGCAGCCCCCAGCGGTCCTACAATGAGCAGTTCTTC. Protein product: CASSPQRSYNEQFF.